This T cell receptor beta chain was identified in a study of shared clonotypes between healthy human individuals (dated by TCRdb to 2018 to 2021). Notes on the research overall: The cohort included a few men and a couple of women between 18 and 49 years of age. For each donor, CD4 naive and CD4 memory were each given three plates, CD8 naive was given two plates, and CD8 memory was given one plate. To estimate repertoire size and how much clonotypes are shared between individuals, the study performed deep sequencing of blood TCR repertoires from about 5 healthy adults. To increase sequencing depth and limit assay-specific biases, TCR repertoire library preparation and sequencing were carried out by different laboratories using diverse techniques. Between about 0.8 and 8.9 billion PBMCs per donor were obtained by leukapheresis.

The study at large found these results: Sharing across a few donors was observed for approximately 5% of naive CD4, under 4% of naive CD8, over 2% of memory CD4, and roughly 0.43% of memory CD8 clonotypes. Estimated clonotype richness was generally larger for naive than for memory subsets. The genetic and exposure-history diversity represented was limited by the small number of donors. Only blood was sampled, and tissue TCR repertoires likely differ from those in blood. Incomplete sequencing was indicated by rarefaction of sorted-subset datasets, despite the large sequencing depth. Based on pairwise subsampling, the degree of clonotype sharing among donors was expected to be affected by sequencing depth. Clonotypes shared by all four sorted-subset donors showed higher generation probabilities than non-shared clonotypes.

The donors were healthy, HIV-negative adults with no recently reported acute infections or vaccinations. All donors were Caucasian adults living in Nashville, Tennessee, USA. CD4+ T cells were enriched by magnetic negative selection; naive cells were then positively selected on CD45RA, and the negative fraction formed the memory subset. Blood was obtained by leukapheresis, after which PBMCs were separated by Ficoll-Histopaque density gradient centrifugation and cryopreserved in liquid nitrogen vapor phase. Purity and quantity of every magnetically sorted T cell population were checked by analytical flow cytometry. Each sorted fraction had its genomic DNA isolated and then quantified by UV absorbance on a Nanodrop 2000c. V is shortened by 3 bases, J by 1 base, and the region joining them spans 14 bases. The CDR3 sequence holds 16 residues, the cysteine and phenylalanine included. This entry keeps only the CDR3 DNA: 48 bases, framed from base 1. CDR1 and CDR2 are drawn from the germline V gene: SGDLS, YYNGEE.

In the case of this clone: There is no known antigen for this receptor. No much larger clone is present one base from it, and per-base qualities are unavailable.

Using the deep immunoSEQ assay, TCR CDR3 regions were amplified from genomic DNA by multiplex PCR. Extracted genomic DNA from each cell subset was spread evenly across all wells of several immunoSEQ 96-well plates, with each plate serving as a replicate. For sorted subsets, each replicate PCR was loaded with 200 to 250 ng genomic DNA, equivalent to 30,000 or so T cell genomes. The purified libraries were quantified using a Qubit 3.0 fluorometer, sized with a Bioanalyzer 2100, and then quantified again using the KAPA Library Quantification kit. A separate single-read 150-cycle Illumina NextSeq 550 flow cell was used to sequence each immunoSEQ 96-well plate. On the authors' methods: Because the immunoSEQ output held only junctional sequences and lacked quality scores, the filtering could not match the filtering applied to full-length reads. Sequences were annotated with PyIR, a Python wrapper for IgBLAST v1.9, using IMGT germline references to assign V/J genes and CDR3. Any read was removed if the V/J assignment was weak (E-value above 1e-6), the CDR3 was missing, or the read contained stop codons, out-of-frame junctions, or ambiguous translated residues. A V3J clonotype was defined by an identical inferred V gene, J gene, and CDR3 amino acid sequence. To compute the percentage overlap between repertoires, the number of shared unique clonotypes was divided by the size of the smaller repertoire. RTK rarefaction, the Chao1 estimator, and Recon v2.1 estimates of unobserved clonotypes were used to assess repertoire richness. Generation probabilities were computed with OLGA for all TCRbeta clonotypes obtained by the gDNA method from several donors. The table was pulled from immuneACCESS by TCRdb, which kept in-frame rearrangements only. Such tables lose some clones; where checked, under half of the loss comes from unresolved V genes, and the rest has no known cause. V and J calls and clone size are as listed in that table; D and trimming were resolved from the DNA. For this sample the table gives 300,000 or so clones, of which about 74% were detected only once. The ten largest make up 10% to 13% of the sample.

The V gene is TRBV9 and the J gene is TRBJ2-1; the D gene cannot be resolved reliably. The clonotype was recovered from a man aged 25 to 40 in good health. Material: memory CD4+ T cells sorted from blood. The cell subset or site label for this specimen denotes: CD45RA-negative fraction. CDR3 region: CASSGAVSGSYNEQFF. DNA sequence: TGTGCCAGCAGCGGTGCCGTAAGTGGGTCCTACAATGAGCAGTTCTTC.